This T cell receptor (beta chain) is drawn from a study of T cell responses to AZD1222 COVID-19 vaccine. V lost 5 bases to trimming and J lost 0 bases; unmatched junction nucleotides: 9. CDR1 and CDR2 from the germline V gene are MNHEY and SMNVEV (reference sequence). The CDR3 covers 18 residues. The assay was immunoSEQ multiplex PCR, and TCRdb's table has in-frame clones only and misses some. The sample lists about 82,000 clones; about four fifths were seen once. Sequences were derived from peripheral blood, sampled 28 days after the second AZD1222 dose. The chain combines TRBV27 with TRBJ2-6; TRBD1 agrees at 8 bases. The receptor comes from an adult who received the AZD1222 COVID-19 vaccine. Here the CDR3 reads CASSLSGGLISGANVLTF. The CDR3, as DNA: TGTGCCAGCAGTCTTTCAGGGGGCCTCATCTCTGGGGCCAACGTCCTGACTTTC.